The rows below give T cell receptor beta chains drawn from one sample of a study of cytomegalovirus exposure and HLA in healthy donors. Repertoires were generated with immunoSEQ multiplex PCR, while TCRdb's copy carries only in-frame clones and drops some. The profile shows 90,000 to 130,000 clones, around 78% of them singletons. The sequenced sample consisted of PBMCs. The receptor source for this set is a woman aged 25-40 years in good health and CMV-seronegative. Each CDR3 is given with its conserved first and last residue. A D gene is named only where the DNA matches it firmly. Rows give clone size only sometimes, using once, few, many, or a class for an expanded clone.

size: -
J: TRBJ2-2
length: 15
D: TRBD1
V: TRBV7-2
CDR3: CASSLVGGLDGELFF
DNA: TGTGCCAGCAGCTTAGTAGGGGGCCTAGACGGGGAGCTGTTTTTT

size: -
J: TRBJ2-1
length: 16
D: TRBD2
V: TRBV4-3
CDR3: CASSQGSQAGYNEQFF
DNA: TGCGCCAGCAGCCAAGGATCCCAAGCGGGGTACAATGAGCAGTTCTTC

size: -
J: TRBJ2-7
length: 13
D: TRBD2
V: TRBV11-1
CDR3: CASSLDLAGEQYF
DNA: TGTGCCAGCAGCTTAGACCTAGCGGGCGAGCAGTACTTC

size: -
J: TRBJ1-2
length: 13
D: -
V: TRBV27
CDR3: CASGYGGRYGYTF
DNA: TGTGCCAGCGGATACGGGGGACGCTATGGCTACACCTTC

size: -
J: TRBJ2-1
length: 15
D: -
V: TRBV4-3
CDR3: CASSQALSRANEQFF
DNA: TGCGCCAGCAGCCAAGCTTTGTCCAGGGCTAATGAGCAGTTCTTC

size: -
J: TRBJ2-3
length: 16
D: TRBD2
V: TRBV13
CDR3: CASSLDAGGQADTQYF
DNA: TGTGCCAGCAGCTTAGACGCGGGAGGGCAGGCAGATACGCAGTATTTT

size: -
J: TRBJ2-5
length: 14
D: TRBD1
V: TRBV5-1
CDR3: CASSRDRAEEVQYF
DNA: TGCGCCAGCAGCCGGGACAGGGCGGAGGAGGTGCAGTACTTC

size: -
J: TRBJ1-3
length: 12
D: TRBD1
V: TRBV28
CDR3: CASSYRGNTIYF
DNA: TGTGCCAGCAGTTACAGGGGGAACACCATATATTTT

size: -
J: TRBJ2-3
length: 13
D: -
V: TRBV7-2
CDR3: CASGPQQTDTQYF
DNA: TGTGCCAGCGGGCCACAACAGACAGATACGCAGTATTTT

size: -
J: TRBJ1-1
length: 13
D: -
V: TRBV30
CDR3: CAWTVRVNTEAFF
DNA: TGTGCCTGGACAGTCCGGGTGAACACTGAAGCTTTCTTT

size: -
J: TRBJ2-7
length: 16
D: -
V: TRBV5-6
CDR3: CASSSRRDWMNYEQYF
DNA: TGTGCCAGCAGCTCGCGCCGGGACTGGATGAACTACGAGCAGTACTTC

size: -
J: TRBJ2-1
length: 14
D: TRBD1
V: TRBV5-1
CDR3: CASSPDRGNNEQFF
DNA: TGCGCCAGCAGCCCGGACAGGGGGAATAATGAGCAGTTCTTC

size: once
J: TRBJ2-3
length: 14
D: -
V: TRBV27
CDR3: CASSLASGTDTQYF
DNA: TGTGCCAGCAGTTTAGCTAGCGGCACAGATACGCAGTATTTT

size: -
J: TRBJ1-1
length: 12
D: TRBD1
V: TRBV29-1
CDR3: CSATGAVTEAFF
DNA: TGCAGCGCCACAGGGGCGGTCACTGAAGCTTTCTTT

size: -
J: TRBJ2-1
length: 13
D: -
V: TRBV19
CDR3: CASSMAGWNEQFF
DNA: TGTGCCAGTAGTATGGCAGGGTGGAATGAGCAGTTCTTC

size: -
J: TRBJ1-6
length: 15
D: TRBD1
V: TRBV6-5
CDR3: CASSYSTGDNSPLHF
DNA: TGTGCCAGCAGTTACTCGACAGGGGATAATTCACCCCTCCACTTT

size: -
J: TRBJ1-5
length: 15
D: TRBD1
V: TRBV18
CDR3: CASSLRQGGDQPQHF
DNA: TGTGCCAGCTCACTACGACAGGGGGGGGATCAGCCCCAGCATTTT

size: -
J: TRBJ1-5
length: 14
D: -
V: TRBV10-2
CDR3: CASSHRDGNQPQHF
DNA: TGCGCCAGCAGCCACAGGGATGGGAATCAGCCCCAGCATTTT

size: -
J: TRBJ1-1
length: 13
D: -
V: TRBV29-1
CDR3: CSVLGGMNTEAFF
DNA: TGCAGCGTTCTTGGGGGGATGAACACTGAAGCTTTCTTT

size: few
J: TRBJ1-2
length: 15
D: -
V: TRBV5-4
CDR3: CASSPGRETNYGYTF
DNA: TGTGCCAGCAGCCCGGGGAGGGAAACCAACTATGGCTACACCTTC

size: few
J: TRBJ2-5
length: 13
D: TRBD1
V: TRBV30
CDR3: CAWSADREETQYF
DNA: TGTGCCTGGAGTGCCGACAGGGAAGAGACCCAGTACTTC

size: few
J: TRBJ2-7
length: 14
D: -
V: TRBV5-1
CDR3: CASSLQGSNYEQYF
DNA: TGCGCCAGCAGCTTACAGGGATCGAACTACGAGCAGTACTTC